This passage covers 16 T cell receptor beta chains from one sample sequenced in a study of T-cell reconstitution after alpha-beta-depleted transplantation in children. Unique molecular identifiers were built into the TCRbeta library. TCRdb reprocessed the PCR reads with MiXCR, giving one entry per CDR3 protein. The data contain 350,000 to 450,000 distinct CDR3 sequences, 10% to 15% of them singletons. The sample in question was PBMCs, obtained from the stem cell graft. These receptor sequences come from a human donor who donated a stem cell graft to a child with Fanconi anemia.

This clonotype has a handful of counts. The chain has TRBV6-5 and TRBJ2-1; TRBD1 matches at 10 bases. Germline assignment: CDR1 MNHEY and CDR2 SVGAGI. This CDR3 region has 14 residues. V shed 2 bases and J 6 bases; nucleotides not matched to a gene: 1. The CDR3 is CASSYRTGGNEQFF. CDR3 nucleotides: TGTGCCAGCAGTTACCGGACAGGGGGCAATGAGCAGTTCTTC.

Ten or more counts support this clonotype. This sequence joins TRBV4-3 and TRBJ2-7; perhaps TRBD2 as D (7 bases). The CDR3 extends over 16 amino acids. Trimming left V 0 bases short and J 4 bases short, with 16 bases between. Germline V gives CDR1 LGHNA, CDR2 YSLEER. CDR3 residues: CASSQDWGGGPYEQYF. The CDR3, as DNA: TGCGCCAGCAGCCAAGATTGGGGGGGGGGCCCATACGAGCAGTACTTC.

This clonotype was found a few times. CDR3 amino acids: CASSWGLAGGENEQFF. The DNA of the CDR3 is TGTGCCAGCAGCTGGGGACTAGCGGGGGGTGAAAATGAGCAGTTCTTC. The V and J genes are TRBV5-5 and TRBJ2-1; 15 bases are a match to TRBD2. The CDR3 covers 16 residues. CDR1 is SGHKS and CDR2 is YYEKEE in the germline V gene (reference sequence). The junction had 5 bases not matched to a gene; V was cut back by 3 bases and J by 7 bases. Drawing the rest from reference TRBV5-5 and TRBJ2-1, the complete variable domain is DAGVTQSPTHLIKTRGQQVTLRCSPISGHKSVSWYQQVLGQGPQFIFQYYEKEERGRGNFPDRFSARQFPNYSSELNVNALLLGDSALYLCASSWGLAGGENEQFFGPGTRLTVL.

Ten or more counts support this clonotype. This chain connects TRBV4-3 to TRBJ2-1; D gene unclear. The CDR3 is 17 residues long. CDR1 LGHNA and CDR2 YSLEER come from the germline V gene. V gave up 1 base and J gave up 0 bases, with 13 bases separating them. The CDR3 loop is CASSQVYGKSSYNEQFF. The CDR3 coding sequence is TGCGCCAGCAGCCAAGTTTACGGAAAGAGCTCCTACAATGAGCAGTTCTTC.

The V call is TRBV5-1, the J call TRBJ1-1; the D is unclear. Trimming cost V 7 bases and J 1 base, with 11 bases left between them. Germline V gives CDR1 SGHRS, CDR2 YFSETQ. The length of the CDR3 is 13 residues. The CDR3 DNA reads TGCGCCAGCTACGATACTGGGAACACTGAAGCTTTCTTT. Encoded protein: CASYDTGNTEAFF.

The chain joins TRBV20-1 to TRBJ2-7; TRBD1 agrees at 9 bases. The CDR3 spans 13 residues. The junction had 4 bases not matched to a gene; V was cut back by 5 bases and J by 2 bases. Germline loops: CDR1 DFQATT, CDR2 SNEGSKA (reference sequence). This CDR3 is CSAGTGSPYEQYV. CDR3 DNA: TGCAGTGCTGGGACAGGGTCCCCCTACGAGCAGTACGTC.

This clonotype was found a few times. One junction end disagrees with the germline gene, perhaps due to a read error. The chain has TRBV29-1 and TRBJ2-2; 8 bases are a match to TRBD1. CDR3 size: 14 residues. The germline gives CDR1 SQVTM, CDR2 ANQGSEA. CDR3 in amino acids: CSVETGGNNGELFF. CDR3 nucleotides: TGCAGCGTTGAAACAGGGGGAAACAACGGGGAGCTGTTTTTT.

V and J are TRBV5-6 and TRBJ2-5, with 7 bases lining up with TRBD2. The CDR3 runs 15 residues. After removal of 2 bases from V and 0 bases from J, the junction contained 4 bases not matched to a gene. The germline V gene has CDR1 SGHDT and CDR2 YYEEEE. The CDR3 is CASSFGEGYQETQYF. The CDR3, as DNA: TGTGCCAGCAGCTTTGGGGAGGGGTACCAAGAGACCCAGTACTTC.

The gene calls are TRBV4-3 and TRBJ2-3; D perhaps matches TRBD2 (7 bases). The CDR3 spans 15 residues. V was trimmed by 5 bases and J by 0 bases, leaving 12 bases between them. Germline CDR1 is LGHNA and CDR2 is YSLEER. The CDR3 nucleotides read TGCGCCAGCAGCGGACAGCGGGGAAGCACAGATACGCAGTATTTT. Encoded protein: CASSGQRGSTDTQYF.

The chain combines TRBV20-1 with TRBJ2-5; no definite D call. V lost 5 bases and J lost 7, with 14 bases in between. The germline V gene has CDR1 DFQATT and CDR2 SNEGSKA (reference sequence). The CDR3 runs 12 residues. The CDR3 DNA sequence: TGCAGTGCTGGCCTGGTGGAAGGGACCCAGTACTTC. It yields the protein CSAGLVEGTQYF.

The chain joins TRBV20-1 to TRBJ1-1; D is ambiguous. V lost 3 bases, J lost 12 bases, and 26 bases lay in between. CDR1 and CDR2 from the germline V gene are DFQATT and SNEGSKA (reference sequence). The CDR3 covers 15 residues. This chain's CDR3 is CSASIRLRVYGESFF. DNA for the CDR3: TGCAGTGCTAGTATACGCCTGCGTGTTTACGGGGAATCTTTCTTT.

This clonotype has only a few counts. The CDR3 bases are TGTGCCCTTCGGGGGAACTCCTACAATGAGCAGTTCTTC. Translated: CALRGNSYNEQFF. This sequence joins TRBV6-2 or TRBV6-3 and TRBJ2-1, with D perhaps matching TRBD2 (6 bases). V lost 11 bases to trimming and J lost 0 bases, with 11 bases between them. Germline CDR1 MNHEY, CDR2 SVGEGT. The CDR3 has 13 residues.

V usage is TRBV5-1 and J usage is TRBJ2-2; D possibly matches TRBD1 or TRBD2 (5 bases each). This CDR3 has 15 residues. Trimming removed 2 bases from V and 5 bases from J, with 13 bases in between. CDR1 SGHRS and CDR2 YFSETQ come from the germline V gene. Here the CDR3 reads CASSFEWDGTGELFF. The CDR3 DNA is TGCGCCAGCAGCTTCGAATGGGACGGAACCGGGGAGCTGTTTTTT.

This clonotype was detected ten times or more. The chain recombines TRBV12-3 or TRBV12-4 with TRBJ1-2, with D unclear. This CDR3 is built from 16 residues. Trimming removed 7 bases at V and 3 bases at J, with 21 bases between. The CDR3 coding sequence is TGTGCCAGCATGAGTTCCGGGAGCTGGGGTCACTATGGCTACACCTTC. Translated: CASMSSGSWGHYGYTF.

The sample holds many counts of this clonotype. J is TRBJ2-3 and V is TRBV5-1; D unresolved. V lost 3 bases and J lost 7, with 9 bases in between. The CDR3 is made up of 12 amino acids. CDR1 SGHRS and CDR2 YFSETQ come from the germline V gene. CDR3 amino acids: CASSSSGNTQYF. CDR3 bases: TGCGCCAGCAGCTCGTCGGGCAATACGCAGTATTTT.

J is TRBJ2-3 and V is TRBV4-3; 8 nucleotides line up with TRBD2. The CDR3 covers 16 residues. The germline V gene has CDR1 LGHNA and CDR2 YSLEER. The ends lost 4 bases at V and 4 bases at J; junction bases unmatched: 10. CDR3 loop: CASSLKGRGGPDTQYF. As DNA, the CDR3 is TGCGCCAGCAGCCTCAAGGGTCGGGGGGGCCCAGATACGCAGTATTTT.